Shown below are 14 T cell receptor beta chains from a single sample sequenced in a study of cytomegalovirus exposure and HLA in healthy donors. The PCR ran on 60 Vbeta and 13 Jbeta primers. Clones were read by immunoSEQ multiplex PCR, and TCRdb kept only the in-frame ones, dropping some. The ten most abundant clones cover more than 0.8% of a sample with approximately 110,000 clones. The sequenced sample was PBMCs. The origin of the receptors is a man aged 18 to 35 in good health and CMV-seronegative.

The chain couples TRBV4-1 to TRBJ1-2; tentative D call: TRBD1 (6 bases). The CDR3 loop spans 15 amino acids. CDR1 and CDR2 from the germline V gene are MGHRA and YSYEKL. The V and J ends lost 2 bases and 3 bases respectively, with 13 bases between them. The CDR3 DNA follows: TGCGCCAGCAGCCAACGTTACAGGGATGACTATGGCTACACCTTC. Translation: CASSQRYRDDYGYTF.

The genes are TRBV5-1 and TRBJ2-1; 8 bases map to TRBD2. The CDR3 loop spans 16 amino acids. Germline values: CDR1 SGHRS, CDR2 YFSETQ. Trimming removed 2 bases from V and 2 bases from J; junction bases left unmatched: 6. The CDR3 region is CASSFLSGGPYNEQFF. The CDR3 DNA reads as TGCGCCAGCAGCTTTCTGAGCGGGGGTCCCTACAATGAGCAGTTCTTC.

This sequence joins TRBV4-1 and TRBJ1-1; D not certain. Trimming removed 1 base at V and 5 bases at J, with 11 bases between. Germline V lookup: CDR1 MGHRA, CDR2 YSYEKL. CDR3 size: 14 residues. The CDR3 loop is CASSQGGGWTEAFF. The CDR3 DNA sequence: TGCGCCAGCAGCCAAGGGGGAGGGTGGACTGAAGCTTTCTTT.

The chain combines TRBV27 with TRBJ1-1; D is unresolved. There are 12 residues in the CDR3. The V end was cut by 11 bases, the J end by 2 bases, with 12 bases between. The germline V gene has CDR1 MNHEY and CDR2 SMNVEV (reference sequence). The CDR3 coding sequence is TGTGCCTGCAAAATGGGCAACACTGAAGCTTTCTTT. Translating it yields CACKMGNTEAFF.

The genes are TRBV27 and TRBJ1-6, with a weak D call TRBD1 (6 bases). Trimming took 4 bases from V and 8 from J, leaving 12 bases between them. Germline V gene data show CDR1 as MNHEY and CDR2 as SMNVEV (reference sequence). This CDR3 is 14 amino acids long. The CDR3 reads CASSYRELDSPLHF. In DNA form, the CDR3 reads TGTGCCAGCAGTTACAGGGAGCTGGATTCACCCCTCCACTTT.

The J gene is TRBJ2-7, the V gene TRBV28, with a tentative D call TRBD2 (6 bases). The CDR3 is 14 residues long. Germline CDR1 MDHEN, CDR2 SYDVKM. Between the trimmed V and J ends, which lost 6 bases and 7 bases, there was a span of 19 bases. The CDR3 coding sequence is TGTGCCAGCAGGCCGCGGGACTCCCGGTGGGAGCAGTACTTC. This codes for CASRPRDSRWEQYF.

CDR3 nucleotide sequence: TGTGCCAGCAGCTTTCGGACAGGGGGCGGAAATTCACCCCTCCACTTT. Encoded protein: CASSFRTGGGNSPLHF. The J gene is TRBJ1-6, the V gene TRBV5-6, with 11 bases matching TRBD1. The V and J ends lost 2 bases and 7 bases, in that order; junction bases with no gene match: 5. The CDR3 runs to 16 residues. CDR1 and CDR2 (germline): SGHDT, YYEEEE.

DNA for the CDR3: TGTGCCAGCTCCCCCGGGACAGCAGTCTACAATGAGCAGTTCTTC. Protein sequence: CASSPGTAVYNEQFF. The chain recombines TRBV18 with TRBJ2-1, with 7 bases matching TRBD1. Germline V gene lookup returns CDR1 KGHSH and CDR2 LQKENI. V lost 6 bases and J lost 3; bases outside the gene matches: 8. This CDR3 has 15 residues.

The chain recombines TRBV7-8 with TRBJ2-7, with TRBD1 matching 9 bases. The CDR3 spans 14 residues. Germline V gene sequence: CDR1 SGHVS, CDR2 FQNEAQ. The V and J ends lost 1 base and 3 bases, in that order; junction bases with no gene match: 1. CDR3 sequence (DNA): TGTGCCAGCAGCTTAGACAGGGGGCTCTACGAGCAGTACTTC. Its protein product is CASSLDRGLYEQYF.

The rearrangement links TRBV7-2 to TRBJ2-5; TRBD2 is a possible D gene (6 bases). CDR1 SGHTA and CDR2 FQGNSA come from the germline V gene. The V end was cut by 4 bases, the J end by 4 bases, with 13 bases between. The CDR3 is made up of 14 amino acids. DNA of the CDR3: TGTGCCAGCAGCTCGCTAATGGGGGGAGAGACCCAGTACTTC. Its protein product is CASSSLMGGETQYF.

The CDR3 sequence: CASSLLPGQGAKTEAFF. The CDR3 DNA reads as TGTGCCAGCAGCCTACTCCCGGGACAGGGGGCAAAAACTGAAGCTTTCTTT. V gene TRBV7-3 combines with J gene TRBJ1-1; 12 positions agree with TRBD1. The V and J ends lost 5 bases and 5 bases, in that order; junction bases with no gene match: 12. Germline V lookup: CDR1 SGHTA, CDR2 FQGTGA. There are 17 residues in the CDR3.

The chain uses TRBV4-1 and TRBJ1-2; D possibly corresponds to TRBD1 (6 bases). The CDR3 length is 14 residues. Trimming removed 2 bases from V and 6 bases from J, with 13 bases in between. Germline V gene lookup returns CDR1 MGHRA and CDR2 YSYEKL. CDR3 DNA sequence: TGCGCCAGCAGCCAAAGCACAGGGTGGAATGGCTACACCTTC. Encoded protein: CASSQSTGWNGYTF.

The chain links TRBV18 to TRBJ2-5; the match to TRBD1 covers 7 bases. Trimming removed 1 base from V and 7 bases from J; junction bases left unmatched: 12. CDR3 length: 16 amino acids. CDR1 and CDR2 (germline): KGHSH, LQKENI. CDR3 region: CASSPLGQARGGTQYF. CDR3 DNA sequence: TGTGCCAGCTCACCACTCGGACAGGCGCGAGGGGGGACCCAGTACTTC.

This chain uses TRBV5-1 with TRBJ1-2; 8 bases map to TRBD1. CDR3 length equals 15 residues. Germline V gene sequence: CDR1 SGHRS, CDR2 YFSETQ. V shed 1 base and J 8 bases; nucleotides not matched to a gene: 10. The CDR3 here is CASSLLGDRSEGYTF. CDR3 bases: TGCGCCAGCAGCTTGTTGGGGGACAGGTCGGAGGGCTACACCTTC.